This T cell receptor beta chain was captured in a study of blood T cell repertoires in COVID-19. At the level of the study: Sites across the United States, Italy and Spain contributed samples from acute and convalescent COVID-19.

TCRdb keeps only in-frame clones here, not all; method: immunoSEQ multiplex PCR. The table includes 400,000 or so clones, roughly 90% detected once. Germline V CDR1 and CDR2: MNHEY, SMNVEV (reference sequence). With V trimmed by 6 bases and J by 5 bases, 7 bases remained unmatched. CDR3 length: 14 residues. In its sample, this clone was seen once. In Seattle, patients joined the study during active infection and were tracked longitudinally. The sequencing sample was made of peripheral blood. The receptor comes from a woman in her thirties or forties with COVID-19, enrolled during active disease. The V call is TRBV27, the J call TRBJ1-2, with 9 bases identical to TRBD1. Here the CDR3 reads CASRRTGGPYGYTF. DNA for the CDR3: TGTGCCAGCAGAAGAACAGGGGGCCCTTATGGCTACACCTTC.